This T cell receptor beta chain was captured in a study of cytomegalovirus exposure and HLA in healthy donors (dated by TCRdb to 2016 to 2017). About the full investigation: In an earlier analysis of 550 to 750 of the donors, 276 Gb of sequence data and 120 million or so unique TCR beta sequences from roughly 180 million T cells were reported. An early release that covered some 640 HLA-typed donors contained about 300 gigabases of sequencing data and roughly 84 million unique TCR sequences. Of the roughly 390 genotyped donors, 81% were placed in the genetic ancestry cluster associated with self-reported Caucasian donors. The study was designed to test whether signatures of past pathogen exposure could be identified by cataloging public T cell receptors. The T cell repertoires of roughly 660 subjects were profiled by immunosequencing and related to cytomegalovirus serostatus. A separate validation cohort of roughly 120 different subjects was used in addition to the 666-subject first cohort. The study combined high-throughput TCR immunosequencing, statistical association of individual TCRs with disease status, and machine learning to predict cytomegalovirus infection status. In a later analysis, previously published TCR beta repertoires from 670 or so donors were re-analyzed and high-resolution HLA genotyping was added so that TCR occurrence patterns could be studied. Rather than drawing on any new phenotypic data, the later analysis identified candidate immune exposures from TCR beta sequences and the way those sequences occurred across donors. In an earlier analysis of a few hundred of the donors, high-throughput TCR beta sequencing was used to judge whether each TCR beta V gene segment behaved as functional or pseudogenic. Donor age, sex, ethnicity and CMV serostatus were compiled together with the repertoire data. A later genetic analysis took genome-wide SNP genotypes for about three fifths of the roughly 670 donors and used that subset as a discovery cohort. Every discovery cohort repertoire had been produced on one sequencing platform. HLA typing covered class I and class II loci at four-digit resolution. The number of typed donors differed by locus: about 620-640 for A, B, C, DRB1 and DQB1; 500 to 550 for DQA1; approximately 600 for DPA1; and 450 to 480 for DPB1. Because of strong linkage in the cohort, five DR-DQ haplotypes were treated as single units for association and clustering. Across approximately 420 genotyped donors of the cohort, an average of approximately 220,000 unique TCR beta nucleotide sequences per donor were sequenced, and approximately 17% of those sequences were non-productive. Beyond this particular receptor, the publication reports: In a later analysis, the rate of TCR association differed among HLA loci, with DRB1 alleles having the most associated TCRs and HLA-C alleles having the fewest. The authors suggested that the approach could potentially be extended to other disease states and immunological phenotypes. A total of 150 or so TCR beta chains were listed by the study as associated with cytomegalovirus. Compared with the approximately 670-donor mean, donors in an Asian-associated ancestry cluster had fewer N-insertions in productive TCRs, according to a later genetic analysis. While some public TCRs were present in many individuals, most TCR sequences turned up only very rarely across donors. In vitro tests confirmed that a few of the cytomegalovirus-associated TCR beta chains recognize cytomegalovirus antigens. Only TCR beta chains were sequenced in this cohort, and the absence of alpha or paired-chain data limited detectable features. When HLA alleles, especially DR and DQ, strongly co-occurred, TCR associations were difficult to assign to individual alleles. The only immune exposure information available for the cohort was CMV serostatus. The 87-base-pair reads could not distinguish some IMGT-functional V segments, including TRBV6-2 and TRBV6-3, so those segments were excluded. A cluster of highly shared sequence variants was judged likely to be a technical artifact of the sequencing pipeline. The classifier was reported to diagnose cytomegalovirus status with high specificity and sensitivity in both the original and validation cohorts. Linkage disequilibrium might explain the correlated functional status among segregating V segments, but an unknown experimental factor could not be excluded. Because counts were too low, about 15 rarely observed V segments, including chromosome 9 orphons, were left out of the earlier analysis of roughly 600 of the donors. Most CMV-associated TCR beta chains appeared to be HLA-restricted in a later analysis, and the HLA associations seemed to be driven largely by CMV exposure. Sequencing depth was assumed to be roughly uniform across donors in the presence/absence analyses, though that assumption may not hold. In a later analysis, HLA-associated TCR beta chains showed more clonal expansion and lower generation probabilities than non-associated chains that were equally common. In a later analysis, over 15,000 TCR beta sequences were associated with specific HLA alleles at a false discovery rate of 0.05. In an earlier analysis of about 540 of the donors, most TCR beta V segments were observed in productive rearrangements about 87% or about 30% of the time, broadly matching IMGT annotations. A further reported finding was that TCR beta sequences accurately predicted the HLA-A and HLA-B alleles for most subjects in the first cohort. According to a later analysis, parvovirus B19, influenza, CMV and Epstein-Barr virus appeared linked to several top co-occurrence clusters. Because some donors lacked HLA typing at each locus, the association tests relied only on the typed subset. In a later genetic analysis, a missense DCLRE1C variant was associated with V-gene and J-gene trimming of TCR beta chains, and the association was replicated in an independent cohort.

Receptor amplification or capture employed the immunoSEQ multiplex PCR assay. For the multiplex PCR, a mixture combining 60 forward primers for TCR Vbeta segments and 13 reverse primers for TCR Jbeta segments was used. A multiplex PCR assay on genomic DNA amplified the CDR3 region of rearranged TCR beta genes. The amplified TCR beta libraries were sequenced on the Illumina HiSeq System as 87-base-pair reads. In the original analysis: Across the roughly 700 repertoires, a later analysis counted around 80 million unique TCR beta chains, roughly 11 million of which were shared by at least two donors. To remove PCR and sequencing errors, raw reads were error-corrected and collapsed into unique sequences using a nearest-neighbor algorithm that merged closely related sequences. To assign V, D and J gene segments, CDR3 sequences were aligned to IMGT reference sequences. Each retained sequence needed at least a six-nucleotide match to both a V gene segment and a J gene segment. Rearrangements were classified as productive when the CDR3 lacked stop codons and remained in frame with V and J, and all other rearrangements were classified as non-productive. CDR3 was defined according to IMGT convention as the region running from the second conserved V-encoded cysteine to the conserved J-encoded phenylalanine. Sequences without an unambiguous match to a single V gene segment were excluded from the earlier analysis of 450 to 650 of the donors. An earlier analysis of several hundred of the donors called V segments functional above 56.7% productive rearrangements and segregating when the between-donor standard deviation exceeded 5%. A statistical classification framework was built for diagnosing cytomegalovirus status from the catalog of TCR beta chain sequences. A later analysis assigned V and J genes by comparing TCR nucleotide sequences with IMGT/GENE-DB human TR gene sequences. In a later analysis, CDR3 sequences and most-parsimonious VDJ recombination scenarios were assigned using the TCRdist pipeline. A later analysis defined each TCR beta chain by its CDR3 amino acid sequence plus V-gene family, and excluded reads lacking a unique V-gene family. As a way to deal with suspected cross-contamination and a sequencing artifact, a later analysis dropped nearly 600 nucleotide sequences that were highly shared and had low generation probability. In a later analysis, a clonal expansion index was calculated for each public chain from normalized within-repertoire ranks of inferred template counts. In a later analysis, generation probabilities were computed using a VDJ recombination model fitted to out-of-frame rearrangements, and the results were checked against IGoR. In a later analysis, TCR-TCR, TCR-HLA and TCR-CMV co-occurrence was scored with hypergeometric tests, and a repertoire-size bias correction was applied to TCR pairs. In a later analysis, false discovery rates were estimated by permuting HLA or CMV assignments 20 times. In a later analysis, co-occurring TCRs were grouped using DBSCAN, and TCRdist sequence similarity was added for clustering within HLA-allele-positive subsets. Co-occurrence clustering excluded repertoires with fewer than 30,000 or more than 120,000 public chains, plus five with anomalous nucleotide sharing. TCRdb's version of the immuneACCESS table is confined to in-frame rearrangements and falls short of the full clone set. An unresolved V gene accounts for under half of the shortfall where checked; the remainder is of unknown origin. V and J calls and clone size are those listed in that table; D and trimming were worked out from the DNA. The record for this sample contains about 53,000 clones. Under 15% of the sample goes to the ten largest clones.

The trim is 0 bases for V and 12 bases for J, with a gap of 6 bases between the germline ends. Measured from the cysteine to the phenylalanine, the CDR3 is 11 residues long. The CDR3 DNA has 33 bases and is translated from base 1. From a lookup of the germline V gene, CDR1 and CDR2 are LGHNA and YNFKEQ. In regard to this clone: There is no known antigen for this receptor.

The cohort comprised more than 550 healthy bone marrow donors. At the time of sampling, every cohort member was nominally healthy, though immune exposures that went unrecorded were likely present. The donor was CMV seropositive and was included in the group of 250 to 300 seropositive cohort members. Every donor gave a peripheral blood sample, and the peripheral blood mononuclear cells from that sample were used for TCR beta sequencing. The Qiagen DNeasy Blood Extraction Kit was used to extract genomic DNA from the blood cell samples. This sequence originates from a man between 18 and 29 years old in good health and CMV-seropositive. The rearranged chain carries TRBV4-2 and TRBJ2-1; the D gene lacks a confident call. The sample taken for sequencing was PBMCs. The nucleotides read TGTGCCAGCAGCCAAGATACTGTGCAGTTCTTC. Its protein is CASSQDTVQFF.